A single sample is the source of the 20 T cell receptor beta chains below, sequenced in a study of Ad26.COV2.S vaccination and SARS-CoV-2 variants. Only in-frame clones appear in the TCRdb table, and some are missing; sequencing was by immunoSEQ multiplex PCR. This sample yields about 400,000 clones, of which 89% are seen a single time; over 1.5% belongs to the top ten. Treatment defined: approximately 18 received Ad26.COV2.S at low or high dose, single or two shots; a few received placebo; per-sample allocation not given. The investigators took samples on day 63 after the first vaccine or placebo injection. Sequences were derived from peripheral blood, sampled in a trial of Ad26.COV2.S vaccine versus placebo. All receptors come from a person aged 18-60 years who received the Ad26.COV2.S COVID-19 vaccine or a placebo.

Only a few counts were recorded for this clone. The rearrangement links TRBV2 to TRBJ1-1; D is possibly TRBD1 (6 bases). The CDR3 has 17 residues. Between the trimmed V and J ends, which lost 5 bases and 3 bases, there was a span of 22 bases. Germline V gene lookup returns CDR1 SNHLY and CDR2 FYNNEI. The CDR3 DNA sequence: TGTGCCAGCAGTCCCCTTATTGCCTACAGGGTTCACACTGAAGCTTTCTTT. Translating gives CASSPLIAYRVHTEAFF.

The chain links TRBV5-1 to TRBJ1-4, with unresolved D. The V gene's germline CDR1 is SGHRS and CDR2 YFSETQ. V lost 0 bases to trimming and J lost 11 bases, with 11 bases between them. This CDR3 is 13 amino acids long. The CDR3 reads CASSLEALGKLFF. The CDR3 nucleotides read TGCGCCAGCAGCTTGGAGGCACTTGGCAAACTGTTTTTT. Filled out from reference TRBV5-1 and TRBJ1-4, the complete variable domain reads KAGVTQTPRYLIKTRGQQVTLSCSPISGHRSVSWYQQTPGQGLQFLFEYFSETQRNKGNFPGRFSGRQFSNSRSEMNVSTLELGDSALYLCASSLEALGKLFFGSGTQLSVL.

Of note for this clone: The sample has other DNA sequences that encode this CDR3 too. The chain is built from TRBV9 and TRBJ2-7, with 12 bases that match TRBD2. The trim removed 0 bases at V and 3 bases at J, leaving 1 base unmatched. CDR3 length: 15 residues. Germline-derived CDR1 and CDR2 are SGDLS and YYNGEE. This CDR3 reads CASSVGTSGIYEQYF. CDR3 sequence (DNA): TGTGCCAGCAGCGTAGGGACTAGCGGGATCTACGAGCAGTACTTC.

V and J are TRBV19 and TRBJ2-2; possibly TRBD1 or TRBD2 for D (5 bases each). Germline loops: CDR1 LNHDA, CDR2 SQIVND (reference sequence). CDR3 length: 16 amino acids. V was cut by 10 bases and J by 2 bases, with 20 bases left in between. This CDR3 is CATLTAEGINTGELFF. CDR3 in DNA: TGTGCCACCCTCACTGCAGAGGGGATAAACACCGGGGAGCTGTTTTTT.

The chain uses TRBV3-1 (or the pseudogene TRBV3-2) and TRBJ2-5, with unresolved D. Per germline, CDR1 LGHDT and CDR2 YNNKEL (reference sequence). V shed 4 bases and J shed 2 bases, with 20 bases lying between them. The CDR3 has 17 residues. The CDR3 nucleotides are TGTGCCAGCAGCCCACGGATGTTAGGGTTGGGTCAAGAGACCCAGTACTTC. It specifies CASSPRMLGLGQETQYF.

V is TRBV28 and J is TRBJ2-7; tentatively, D is TRBD1 or TRBD2 (6 bases each). CDR3 length equals 15 residues. V was cut by 8 bases and J by 0 bases, with 17 bases left in between. The V gene's germline CDR1 is MDHEN and CDR2 SYDVKM. The CDR3 bases are TGTGCCAGCGGATCTGGAGGGGGGCTCTCCTACGAGCAGTACTTC. It is translated as CASGSGGGLSYEQYF.

The chain carries TRBV7-3 and TRBJ2-7; D remains unclear. With 5 bases removed from V and 0 bases from J, the gap between germline ends came to 8 bases. Germline values: CDR1 SGHTA, CDR2 FQGTGA. The CDR3 runs 13 residues. CDR3 loop: CASSTGSSYEQYF. Written as DNA, the CDR3 is TGTGCCAGCAGCACCGGGTCCTCCTACGAGCAGTACTTC. Full variable domain (missing parts from reference TRBV7-3 and TRBJ2-7): GAGVSQTPSNKVTEKGKYVELRCDPISGHTALYWYRQSLGQGPEFLIYFQGTGAADDSGLPNDRFFAVRPEGSVSTLKIQRTERGDSAVYLCASSTGSSYEQYFGPGTRLTVT.

The chain carries TRBV30 and TRBJ1-5, with D possibly matching TRBD1 (5 bases). Germline-derived CDR1 and CDR2 are GTSNPN and SVGIG (reference sequence). V lost 4 bases, J lost 0 bases, and 13 bases lay in between. This CDR3 contains 15 residues. This CDR3 is CAWKLAGNSNQPQHF. The CDR3 DNA reads TGTGCCTGGAAGTTAGCAGGGAATAGCAATCAGCCCCAGCATTTT.

The rearrangement uses TRBV19 and TRBJ1-5; perhaps TRBD1 as D (6 bases). The length of the CDR3 is 15 residues. The ends were cut back, 6 bases at V and 0 bases at J, with 12 bases in the middle. The germline CDR1 and CDR2 sequences are LNHDA and SQIVND (reference sequence). The CDR3 DNA sequence: TGTGCCAGTAGGATACAGGGAAATAGCAATCAGCCCCAGCATTTT. This codes for CASRIQGNSNQPQHF.

The V and J genes are TRBV14 and TRBJ2-1; D unclear. Germline loops: CDR1 SGHDN, CDR2 FVKESK. The CDR3 spans 11 residues. The V gene lost 2 bases and the J gene lost 10 bases, with 6 bases spanning the gap. The CDR3 reads CASSQLGEQFF. The CDR3 DNA reads TGTGCCAGCAGCCAATTGGGCGAGCAGTTCTTC.

The chain employs TRBV7-7 and TRBJ2-3; D not certain. The CDR3 loop spans 13 amino acids. V lost 5 bases and J lost 2, with 8 bases in between. The germline V gene has CDR1 SSHAT and CDR2 FNYEAQ (reference sequence). CDR3 DNA sequence: TGTGCCAGCAGCATGTCTGACACAGATACGCAGTATTTT. This gives the protein CASSMSDTDTQYF.

The chain joins TRBV28 to TRBJ2-7; 7 nucleotides agree with TRBD2. V lost 2 bases, J lost 6 bases, and 7 bases stayed unmatched. CDR1 and CDR2 from the germline V gene are MDHEN and SYDVKM. The CDR3 contains 14 residues. In DNA, the CDR3 is TGTGCCAGCAGTTTAAAGGGGAGGGTTAGCGAGCAGTACTTC. Amino acid sequence: CASSLKGRVSEQYF.

V and J are TRBV3-1 (or the pseudogene TRBV3-2) and TRBJ2-3, with TRBD2 matching 7 bases. Germline V lookup: CDR1 LGHDT, CDR2 YNNKEL (reference sequence). This CDR3 has 18 amino acids. With 0 bases clipped from V and 2 bases from J, the junction kept 11 bases outside the gene matches. The CDR3 coding sequence is TGTGCCAGCAGCCAAGAAGGGAGGGGTTTCGGATTCACAGATACGCAGTATTTT. Its translation is CASSQEGRGFGFTDTQYF.

The chain links TRBV2 to TRBJ1-5; D ambiguous. The germline V gene encodes CDR1 SNHLY and CDR2 FYNNEI. CDR3 length: 15 residues. V was clipped by 2 bases and J by 0 bases, with 8 bases between them. The CDR3 DNA reads as TGTGCCAGCAGTGAATACCCTCTTAGCAATCAGCCCCAGCATTTT. Translating it yields CASSEYPLSNQPQHF.

The chain uses TRBV30 and TRBJ1-2; 7 bases are shared with TRBD1. Trimming at V came to 5 bases and at J to 1 base, leaving 34 bases not matched to a gene. The CDR3 totals 23 residues. Germline V gene data show CDR1 as GTSNPN and CDR2 as SVGIG (reference sequence). CDR3 DNA: TGTGCCTGGGACGACAGGGCGCTTAACTATGGCTACACTTCAGGGGCGCTTAACTATGGCTACACCTTC. It translates to CAWDDRALNYGYTSGALNYGYTF.

As regards this clone: Other DNA sequences of this sample code for an identical CDR3. This chain uses TRBV9 with TRBJ1-6; D is ambiguous. The CDR3 totals 12 residues. Germline loops: CDR1 SGDLS, CDR2 YYNGEE. V was cut by 0 bases and J by 9 bases, with 4 bases left in between. This CDR3 is CASSVVGSPLHF. As DNA, the CDR3 is TGTGCCAGCAGCGTAGTAGGTTCACCCCTCCACTTT. Looking up the rest from reference TRBV9 and TRBJ1-6 gives the full variable domain: DSGVTQTPKHLITATGQRVTLRCSPRSGDLSVYWYQQSLDQGLQFLIQYYNGEERAKGNILERFSAQQFPDLHSELNLSSLELGDSALYFCASSVVGSPLHFGNGTRLTVT.

The J gene is TRBJ2-7, the V gene TRBV2, with no clear D. Germline CDR1 reads SNHLY; CDR2 reads FYNNEI. V was trimmed by 8 bases and J by 0 bases, leaving 14 bases between them. The CDR3 runs to 14 residues. CDR3 residues: CASERHSNSYEQYF. The CDR3 coding sequence is TGTGCCAGCGAGCGTCACAGTAACTCCTACGAGCAGTACTTC.

This rearrangement joins TRBV5-4 to TRBJ2-7, with D possibly called TRBD1 or TRBD2 (6 bases each). This CDR3 has 15 residues. V was clipped by 1 base and J by 0 bases, with 11 bases between them. CDR1 and CDR2 (germline): SGHNT, YYREEE (reference sequence). This chain's CDR3 is CASSLRGAFSYEQYF. CDR3 sequence (DNA): TGTGCCAGCAGCTTGAGGGGGGCCTTCTCCTACGAGCAGTACTTC.

The rearrangement joins TRBV18 to TRBJ2-7, with D perhaps matching TRBD1 (6 bases). V lost 3 bases and J lost 7, with 22 bases in between. CDR1 is KGHSH and CDR2 is LQKENI in the germline V gene. This CDR3 comprises 16 residues. CDR3 loop: CASSPLSGASGEEQYF. The CDR3 DNA follows: TGTGCCAGCTCACCCTTGTCCGGGGCTTCAGGGGAGGAGCAGTACTTC.

The V and J genes are TRBV7-2 and TRBJ2-5; 8 bases are shared with TRBD1. The CDR3 is 14 residues long. Germline CDR1 SGHTA, CDR2 FQGNSA. V dropped 3 bases and J dropped 2; count of bases not matched to a gene: 2. CDR3 sequence (DNA): TGTGCCAGCAGCTTCCGGACAGGGCAAGAGACCCAGTACTTC. Translating gives CASSFRTGQETQYF.